These T cell receptor beta chains were read from a single sample in a study of cytomegalovirus exposure and HLA in healthy donors. This table comes from immunoSEQ multiplex PCR, and its TCRdb copy is limited to in-frame clones, with some not included. This sample's table has tens of thousands of clones. What was sequenced was PBMCs. These receptors originate from a man between 60 and 75 years old in good health and CMV-seropositive. Both conserved end residues are part of each CDR3. A D gene is named only where the DNA matches it firmly.

d_gene: TRBD2
j_gene: TRBJ2-7
v_gene: TRBV19
CDR3aa: CASSIAGLANEQYF
CDR3nt: TGTGCCAGTAGTATAGCTGGACTAGCAAACGAGCAGTACTTC

d_gene: TRBD2
j_gene: TRBJ2-5
v_gene: TRBV15
CDR3aa: CDTSRVGGENQYF
CDR3nt: TGTGACACCAGCAGAGTGGGGGGGGAGAACCAGTACTTC

d_gene: TRBD2
j_gene: TRBJ2-1
v_gene: TRBV27
CDR3aa: CATKSWSGDPYNEQFF
CDR3nt: TGTGCCACCAAGTCGTGGAGCGGGGACCCATACAATGAGCAGTTCTTC

d_gene: -
j_gene: TRBJ1-2
v_gene: TRBV6-6
CDR3aa: CASSDPQRGYTF
CDR3nt: TGTGCCAGCAGTGACCCTCAGCGGGGCTACACCTTC

d_gene: -
j_gene: TRBJ1-1
v_gene: TRBV6-6
CDR3aa: CASSYSFTSDSQAFF
CDR3nt: TGTGCCAGCAGTTACTCTTTCACCTCGGACAGTCAAGCTTTCTTT

d_gene: -
j_gene: TRBJ1-4
v_gene: TRBV29-1
CDR3aa: CSVGYVEEKLFF
CDR3nt: TGCAGCGTTGGTTATGTCGAGGAAAAACTGTTTTTT

d_gene: -
j_gene: TRBJ2-1
v_gene: TRBV19
CDR3aa: CASSIDGSGGPYNEQFF
CDR3nt: TGTGCCAGTAGTATAGATGGGAGCGGAGGCCCATACAATGAGCAGTTCTTC

d_gene: -
j_gene: TRBJ1-1
v_gene: TRBV29-1
CDR3aa: CSVGDLHFF
CDR3nt: TGCAGCGTTGGGGACTTACATTTCTTT

d_gene: TRBD1
j_gene: TRBJ2-2
v_gene: TRBV5-1
CDR3aa: CASSWAGTGDTGELFF
CDR3nt: TGCGCCAGCAGCTGGGCCGGGACAGGGGACACCGGGGAGCTGTTTTTT

d_gene: -
j_gene: TRBJ2-7
v_gene: TRBV2
CDR3aa: CASSETGSHEQYF
CDR3nt: TGTGCCAGCAGTGAAACAGGGTCCCACGAGCAGTACTTC

d_gene: -
j_gene: TRBJ2-5
v_gene: TRBV6-1
CDR3aa: CASIRDSAGTQYF
CDR3nt: TGTGCCAGCATAAGGGACTCCGCCGGGACCCAGTACTTC

d_gene: -
j_gene: TRBJ2-1
v_gene: TRBV9
CDR3aa: CASSVALRSSYNEQFF
CDR3nt: TGTGCCAGCAGCGTAGCTTTGCGGAGCTCCTACAATGAGCAGTTCTTC

d_gene: TRBD1
j_gene: TRBJ1-1
v_gene: TRBV7-2
CDR3aa: CASSLVPGGLGTEAFF
CDR3nt: TGTGCCAGCAGCTTAGTTCCAGGGGGCTTAGGCACTGAAGCTTTCTTT

d_gene: -
j_gene: TRBJ2-7
v_gene: TRBV18
CDR3aa: CASSPPNADEQYF
CDR3nt: TGTGCCAGCTCACCACCGAACGCAGACGAGCAGTACTTC

d_gene: TRBD1
j_gene: TRBJ2-7
v_gene: TRBV5-4
CDR3aa: CASSVDRQGEQYF
CDR3nt: TGTGCCAGCAGCGTCGACCGACAGGGGGAGCAGTACTTC

d_gene: -
j_gene: TRBJ1-5
v_gene: TRBV18
CDR3aa: CASSPAQGRGNQPQHF
CDR3nt: TGTGCCAGCTCACCGGCACAGGGTAGAGGCAATCAGCCCCAGCATTTT

d_gene: TRBD1
j_gene: TRBJ2-1
v_gene: TRBV18
CDR3aa: CASSRDRGLNEQFF
CDR3nt: TGTGCCAGCTCACGGGACAGGGGGTTGAATGAGCAGTTCTTC

d_gene: -
j_gene: TRBJ2-1
v_gene: TRBV12-2
CDR3aa: CASRLEERESCNEQFF
CDR3nt: TGTGCAAGTCGCTTAGAGGAGCGGGAGTCTTGTAATGAGCAGTTCTTC

d_gene: -
j_gene: TRBJ2-7
v_gene: TRBV5-1
CDR3aa: CASSRDRLDYEQYF
CDR3nt: TGCGCCAGCAGCCGCGACAGACTTGACTACGAGCAGTACTTC

d_gene: -
j_gene: TRBJ1-2
v_gene: TRBV29-1
CDR3aa: CSVKEAQDYGYTF
CDR3nt: TGCAGCGTTAAAGAGGCACAGGACTATGGCTACACCTTC

d_gene: -
j_gene: TRBJ1-1
v_gene: TRBV29-1
CDR3aa: CSAAKGVGDTEAFF
CDR3nt: TGCAGCGCGGCGAAGGGGGTAGGGGACACTGAAGCTTTCTTT

d_gene: TRBD1
j_gene: TRBJ2-7
v_gene: TRBV27
CDR3aa: CASGFDRVYEQYF
CDR3nt: TGTGCCAGCGGATTCGACAGGGTATACGAGCAGTACTTC

d_gene: -
j_gene: TRBJ2-1
v_gene: TRBV4-1
CDR3aa: CASSQGESSPYNEQFF
CDR3nt: TGCGCCAGCAGCCAAGGGGAGTCTAGCCCCTACAATGAGCAGTTCTTC

d_gene: -
j_gene: TRBJ2-5
v_gene: TRBV4-1
CDR3aa: CASSPGQSQETQYF
CDR3nt: TGCGCCAGCAGCCCAGGGCAGAGTCAAGAGACCCAGTACTTC

d_gene: -
j_gene: TRBJ1-1
v_gene: TRBV5-1
CDR3aa: CASSLAQGGADTEAFF
CDR3nt: TGCGCCAGCAGCTTGGCTCAGGGAGGGGCGGACACTGAAGCTTTCTTT

d_gene: TRBD1
j_gene: TRBJ2-1
v_gene: TRBV6-5
CDR3aa: CASSPLDRDYNEQFF
CDR3nt: TGTGCCAGCAGCCCCTTAGACAGGGACTACAATGAGCAGTTCTTC

d_gene: TRBD2
j_gene: TRBJ2-1
v_gene: TRBV10-1
CDR3aa: CARRTSGSNEQFF
CDR3nt: TGCGCCAGGCGGACTAGCGGGAGTAATGAGCAGTTCTTC

d_gene: TRBD1
j_gene: TRBJ1-1
v_gene: TRBV11-2
CDR3aa: CGSRTGGFLNTEAFF
CDR3nt: TGTGGCAGTCGGACAGGGGGTTTCTTGAACACTGAAGCTTTCTTT

d_gene: TRBD1
j_gene: TRBJ1-1
v_gene: TRBV6-1
CDR3aa: CASSVRGENTEAFF
CDR3nt: TGTGCCAGCAGTGTCAGGGGGGAGAACACTGAAGCTTTCTTT

d_gene: TRBD2
j_gene: TRBJ2-7
v_gene: TRBV19
CDR3aa: CASSIGLAGVSEQYF
CDR3nt: TGTGCCAGTAGTATAGGACTGGCGGGAGTATCCGAGCAGTACTTC

d_gene: -
j_gene: TRBJ2-7
v_gene: TRBV7-9
CDR3aa: CAISKEILAIKQYF
CDR3nt: TGTGCCATCTCCAAGGAGATACTTGCCATCAAGCAGTACTTC

d_gene: TRBD2
j_gene: TRBJ2-7
v_gene: TRBV4-2
CDR3aa: CASSPTGLAGYEQYF
CDR3nt: TGTGCCAGCAGCCCCACCGGGCTAGCGGGCTACGAGCAGTACTTC

d_gene: -
j_gene: TRBJ2-7
v_gene: TRBV29-1
CDR3aa: CSVDGGRGIHEQYF
CDR3nt: TGCAGCGTTGACGGTGGCAGGGGTATACACGAGCAGTACTTC

d_gene: -
j_gene: TRBJ2-7
v_gene: TRBV20-1
CDR3aa: CSAPHVYEQYF
CDR3nt: TGCAGTGCTCCCCATGTCTACGAGCAGTACTTC

d_gene: TRBD2
j_gene: TRBJ2-7
v_gene: TRBV10-3
CDR3aa: CAISDRRTSGRWHSSYEQYF
CDR3nt: TGTGCCATCAGTGACCGCAGGACTAGCGGGAGATGGCATAGCTCCTACGAGCAGTACTTC

d_gene: TRBD2
j_gene: TRBJ2-1
v_gene: TRBV27
CDR3aa: CASSRRTSGNLDNEQFF
CDR3nt: TGTGCCAGCAGTCGCCGGACTAGCGGGAATTTGGACAATGAGCAGTTCTTC

d_gene: -
j_gene: TRBJ2-5
v_gene: TRBV4-1
CDR3aa: CASSQDIETQYF
CDR3nt: TGCGCCAGCAGCCAAGACATAGAGACCCAGTACTTC

d_gene: -
j_gene: TRBJ1-2
v_gene: TRBV5-1
CDR3aa: CASSPFSQGPSGGYTF
CDR3nt: TGCGCCAGCAGCCCCTTTTCGCAGGGGCCCTCTGGGGGCTACACCTTC

d_gene: -
j_gene: TRBJ1-1
v_gene: TRBV5-4
CDR3aa: CASSLPGITEAFF
CDR3nt: TGTGCCAGCAGCTTGCCAGGGATCACTGAAGCTTTCTTT

d_gene: TRBD2
j_gene: TRBJ2-4
v_gene: TRBV2
CDR3aa: CASREPSLDSAGSNIQYF
CDR3nt: TGTGCCAGCAGAGAACCCTCACTGGACTCAGCGGGGTCGAACATTCAGTACTTC

d_gene: TRBD1
j_gene: TRBJ1-1
v_gene: TRBV7-6
CDR3aa: CASSYRQGGTEAFF
CDR3nt: TGTGCCAGCAGCTACAGACAGGGGGGCACTGAAGCTTTCTTT

d_gene: -
j_gene: TRBJ2-2
v_gene: TRBV5-6
CDR3aa: CASSLLQRNTGELFF
CDR3nt: TGTGCCAGCAGCTTGTTACAGAGGAACACCGGGGAGCTGTTTTTT

d_gene: TRBD2
j_gene: TRBJ2-7
v_gene: TRBV6-5
CDR3aa: CASSWESGRSFYEQYF
CDR3nt: TGTGCCAGCAGTTGGGAGAGCGGGAGAAGTTTCTACGAGCAGTACTTC

d_gene: -
j_gene: TRBJ2-6
v_gene: TRBV19
CDR3aa: CASSTVFSGTAGANVLTF
CDR3nt: TGTGCCAGTAGTACCGTGTTCTCCGGGACTGCTGGGGCCAACGTCCTGACTTTC

d_gene: TRBD1
j_gene: TRBJ1-4
v_gene: TRBV5-4
CDR3aa: CASSAQGVNEKLFF
CDR3nt: TGTGCCAGCAGCGCACAGGGGGTGAATGAAAAACTGTTTTTT

d_gene: -
j_gene: TRBJ1-2
v_gene: TRBV27
CDR3aa: CASSLSHREGGYTF
CDR3nt: TGTGCCAGCAGTTTGAGTCACAGAGAAGGTGGCTACACCTTC

d_gene: TRBD1
j_gene: TRBJ2-7
v_gene: TRBV18
CDR3aa: CASSRLGQGEGEQYF
CDR3nt: TGTGCCAGCTCACGACTCGGACAGGGTGAAGGCGAGCAGTACTTC

d_gene: TRBD2
j_gene: TRBJ2-3
v_gene: TRBV9
CDR3aa: CASSLSGRGADTQYF
CDR3nt: TGTGCCAGCAGCCTCAGCGGGAGGGGCGCAGATACGCAGTATTTT

d_gene: TRBD2
j_gene: TRBJ2-7
v_gene: TRBV10-1
CDR3aa: CASSAGGAGVGNEQYF
CDR3nt: TGCGCCAGCAGTGCCGGCGGGGCGGGAGTAGGGAACGAGCAGTACTTC

d_gene: TRBD2
j_gene: TRBJ2-1
v_gene: TRBV4-2
CDR3aa: CASSQGLAGTYNEQFF
CDR3nt: TGTGCCAGCAGCCAAGGACTAGCGGGGACCTACAATGAGCAGTTCTTC

d_gene: -
j_gene: TRBJ1-1
v_gene: TRBV7-9
CDR3aa: CASSLIAVTEAFF
CDR3nt: TGTGCCAGCAGCTTAATAGCTGTCACTGAAGCTTTCTTT

d_gene: -
j_gene: TRBJ1-4
v_gene: TRBV5-1
CDR3aa: CASSLVGAEKLFF
CDR3nt: TGCGCCAGCAGCTTGGTGGGGGCTGAAAAACTGTTTTTT

d_gene: TRBD2
j_gene: TRBJ2-5
v_gene: TRBV29-1
CDR3aa: CSVAGLAGAAETQYF
CDR3nt: TGCAGCGTAGCCGGACTAGCGGGAGCGGCAGAGACCCAGTACTTC